The rows below give T cell receptor beta chains drawn from one sample of a study of Graves' ophthalmopathy and Graves' hyperthyroidism. Using its own MiXCR run on the multiplex PCR reads, TCRdb lists one record per CDR3 protein. The sample has about 740,000 distinct CDR3 sequences, roughly two fifths seen once; the top ten hold approximately 43%. The material sequenced was peripheral blood. The source of these receptors is an adult man with Graves' ophthalmopathy. Each CDR3 is given with its conserved first and last residue. The D gene is left open where the match is weak. Where a row states a size, it is once, few, many or the class of an expanded clone; other rows omit it.

d_call: TRBD1; v_call: TRBV29-1; clone_size: .; j_call: TRBJ2-7; cdr3_nt: TGCAGCGGGGGAGTCGGGACAGGGGGTTCCTACGAGCAGTACTTC; cdr3_aa: CSGGVGTGGSYEQYF
d_call: .; v_call: TRBV14; clone_size: many; j_call: TRBJ2-7; cdr3_nt: TGTGCCAGCAGCCAAGGGGTGGGTCCCTACGAGCAGTACTTC; cdr3_aa: CASSQGVGPYEQYF
d_call: .; v_call: TRBV9; clone_size: .; j_call: TRBJ2-5; cdr3_nt: TGTGCCAGCATCCCGGAGGAGACCCAGTACTTC; cdr3_aa: CASIPEETQYF
d_call: .; v_call: TRBV7-9; clone_size: .; j_call: TRBJ1-1; cdr3_nt: TGTGCCAGCAGCAACCCCGATGGGGTCACTGAAGCTTTCTTT; cdr3_aa: CASSNPDGVTEAFF
d_call: .; v_call: TRBV10-3; clone_size: .; j_call: TRBJ1-2; cdr3_nt: TGTGCCATCAGTGAGCGTCAGGATTATGGCTACACCTTC; cdr3_aa: CAISERQDYGYTF
d_call: .; v_call: TRBV25-1; clone_size: .; j_call: TRBJ1-1; cdr3_nt: TGTGCCAGCAGTTATACCGGACAGCCGAACACTGAAGCTTTCTTT; cdr3_aa: CASSYTGQPNTEAFF
d_call: TRBD2; v_call: TRBV5-6; clone_size: .; j_call: TRBJ2-5; cdr3_nt: TGTGCCAGCAGCGACCTTAGCGGGAGTGCGGGTGAGACCCAGTACTTC; cdr3_aa: CASSDLSGSAGETQYF
d_call: .; v_call: TRBV7-2; clone_size: many; j_call: TRBJ1-1; cdr3_nt: TGTGCCAGCAGCTTACCGGGGAAAACTGAAGCTTTCTTT; cdr3_aa: CASSLPGKTEAFF
d_call: .; v_call: TRBV20-1; clone_size: many; j_call: TRBJ1-1; cdr3_nt: TGCAGTGCTAGAGATTGGCGCGTGAACACTGAAGCTTTCTTT; cdr3_aa: CSARDWRVNTEAFF
d_call: TRBD2; v_call: TRBV2; clone_size: .; j_call: TRBJ2-5; cdr3_nt: TGTGCCAGCAGTTTATTGGTTCCTAGCGGGGTCCAAGAGACCCAGTACTTC; cdr3_aa: CASSLLVPSGVQETQYF
d_call: .; v_call: TRBV7-2; clone_size: .; j_call: TRBJ2-5; cdr3_nt: TGTGCCAGCAGGGGGAGGACTAGCTTAGGGACAGGTGAAGAGACCCAGTACTTC; cdr3_aa: CASRGRTSLGTGEETQYF
d_call: .; v_call: TRBV11-2; clone_size: few; j_call: TRBJ1-3; cdr3_nt: TGTGCCAGCAGCCACCCCCCATTCGTCTCTGGAAACACCATATATTTT; cdr3_aa: CASSHPPFVSGNTIYF
d_call: .; v_call: TRBV2; clone_size: once; j_call: TRBJ1-2; cdr3_nt: .; cdr3_aa: CICSASRVLDQVYTF
d_call: TRBD1; v_call: TRBV5-1; clone_size: many; j_call: TRBJ2-7; cdr3_nt: TGTGCCAGTAGTCTACGGACAGGATCCTACGAGCAGTACTTC; cdr3_aa: CASSLRTGSYEQYF
d_call: TRBD1; v_call: TRBV24-1; clone_size: .; j_call: TRBJ1-5; cdr3_nt: TGTGCCAGCAGAGAAGGACAGGGGTCTCAGCCCCAGCATTTT; cdr3_aa: CASREGQGSQPQHF
d_call: .; v_call: TRBV27; clone_size: .; j_call: TRBJ1-1; cdr3_nt: TGTGCCAGCAGTCTGACACCGGGACGAGAAGCTTTCTTT; cdr3_aa: CASSLTPGREAFF
d_call: .; v_call: TRBV15; clone_size: .; j_call: TRBJ1-1; cdr3_nt: TGTGCCACCAGCAGAGACCCCACAGGGAACACTGAAGCTTTCTTT; cdr3_aa: CATSRDPTGNTEAFF
d_call: .; v_call: TRBV20-1; clone_size: .; j_call: TRBJ2-3; cdr3_nt: TGCAGTGCTAGAGGGGACCTCAGCCCCGATACGCAGTATTTT; cdr3_aa: CSARGDLSPDTQYF
d_call: .; v_call: TRBV10-3; clone_size: .; j_call: TRBJ1-2; cdr3_nt: TGTGCCAGCACTCCAGATGGGGGGGGTGGCTACACCTTC; cdr3_aa: CASTPDGGGGYTF
d_call: .; v_call: TRBV7-9; clone_size: few; j_call: TRBJ2-5; cdr3_nt: TGTGCCAGCAGCTCTGCGGGCACACCCGTGAACCAAGAGACCCAGTACTTC; cdr3_aa: CASSSAGTPVNQETQYF
d_call: TRBD1; v_call: TRBV11-1; clone_size: .; j_call: TRBJ2-6; cdr3_nt: TGTGCCAGCAGTTACCGGGACAGTTTCACGGGAGGGGCCAACGTCCTGACTTTC; cdr3_aa: CASSYRDSFTGGANVLTF
d_call: .; v_call: TRBV2; clone_size: many; j_call: TRBJ2-7; cdr3_nt: TGTGCCAGCACTTCCGGGTACGGGACCTACGAGCAGTACTTC; cdr3_aa: CASTSGYGTYEQYF
d_call: .; v_call: TRBV20-1; clone_size: few; j_call: TRBJ1-6; cdr3_nt: TGCAGTGCTAGAGACGGACAATCTCCTAATTCACCCCTCCACTTT; cdr3_aa: CSARDGQSPNSPLHF
d_call: TRBD1; v_call: TRBV7-3; clone_size: .; j_call: TRBJ1-2; cdr3_nt: TGTGCCAGCAGCCCTTTGTCCCGGGACAGGGGCTATGGCTACACCTTC; cdr3_aa: CASSPLSRDRGYGYTF
d_call: .; v_call: TRBV29-1; clone_size: .; j_call: TRBJ2-7; cdr3_nt: TGCAGCGTTGAAGTACGGTCCTACGAGCAGCACTTC; cdr3_aa: CSVEVRSYEQHF
d_call: .; v_call: TRBV7-8; clone_size: few; j_call: TRBJ2-2; cdr3_nt: TGTGCCAGCAGCTCTCAAGCGGCCGCGAACACCGGGGAGCTGTTTTTT; cdr3_aa: CASSSQAAANTGELFF
d_call: TRBD2; v_call: TRBV7-9; clone_size: many; j_call: TRBJ2-7; cdr3_nt: TGTGCCAGCAGCTTAGCTCGACTAGCGGGAAACTACGAGCAGTACTTC; cdr3_aa: CASSLARLAGNYEQYF